The sequence of this TCR beta chain was determined in a study of T cell changes during pregnancy in multiple sclerosis. TCRdb's table, derived via immunoSEQ multiplex PCR, lists solely in-frame clones and lacks some. This sample has 40,000 to 55,000 clones, with 85% to 95% found just once. CDR3 size: 13 residues. Trimming stripped 5 bases from V and 7 bases from J, with 14 bases between. CDR1 and CDR2 from the germline V gene are MNHEY and SMNVEV (reference sequence). The chain joins TRBV27 to TRBJ1-1, with a weak D call TRBD1 (6 bases). The sample consisted of CD4+ T cells from peripheral blood mononuclear cells, taken in the third trimester of pregnancy. The TCR sequence derives from a female donor with multiple sclerosis, enrolled in a pregnancy study. This CDR3 reads CASSPTGFGEAFF. The CDR3 region has the DNA TGTGCCAGCAGTCCTACAGGGTTTGGTGAAGCTTTCTTT.